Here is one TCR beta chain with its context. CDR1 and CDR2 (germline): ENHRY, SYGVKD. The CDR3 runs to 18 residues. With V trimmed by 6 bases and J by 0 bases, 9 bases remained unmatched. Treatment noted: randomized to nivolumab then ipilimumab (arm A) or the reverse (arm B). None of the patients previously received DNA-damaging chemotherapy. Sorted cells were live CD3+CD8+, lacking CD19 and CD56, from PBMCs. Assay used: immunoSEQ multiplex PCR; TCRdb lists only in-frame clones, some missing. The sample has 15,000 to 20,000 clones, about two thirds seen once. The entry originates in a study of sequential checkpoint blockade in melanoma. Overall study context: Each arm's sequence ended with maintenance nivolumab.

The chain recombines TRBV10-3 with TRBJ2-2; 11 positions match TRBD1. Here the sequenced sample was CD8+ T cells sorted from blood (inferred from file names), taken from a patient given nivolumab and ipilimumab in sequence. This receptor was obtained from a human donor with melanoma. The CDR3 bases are TGTGCCATCAGGCTTACCGGGACAGGGGGTTCGAACACCGGGGAGCTGTTTTTT. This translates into CAIRLTGTGGSNTGELFF.